The present TCR beta chain was sequenced within a study of human T cells and chemical hapten exposure. Study in general: Read at 6 days, the patch tests placed 0.01% DPC on the upper back.

This clonotype was seen repeatedly, ten times or more. TCRdb itself ran the RACE reads through MiXCR, one entry per CDR3 protein. The sample lists a few hundred thousand distinct CDR3 sequences, under 6.5% occurring once. Time point of the sample: patch test 2, 6 weeks after DPC sensitization. The treatment here: therapeutic diphenylcyclopropenone sensitization with weekly scalp DPC. This CDR3 spans 16 amino acids. The V end was cut by 1 base, the J end by 0 bases, with 10 bases between. Germline V lookup: CDR1 LGHNT, CDR2 FRNRAP. The V call is TRBV12-5, the J call TRBJ1-3; D perhaps matches TRBD1 (5 bases). The sequence came from a woman aged 18-29 years with alopecia areata. Some clones in this sample may be carry-over from other donors' samples. The material was whole blood, obtained in connection with sensitization to the hapten diphenylcyclopropenone (DPC). This CDR3 reads CASGLDDRDSGNTIYF. CDR3 bases: TGTGCTAGTGGTTTGGACGACAGAGACTCTGGAAACACCATATATTTT. The whole variable domain, filled in from reference TRBV12-5 and TRBJ1-3, reads DARVTQTPRHKVTEMGQEVTMRCQPILGHNTVFWYRQTMMQGLELLAYFRNRAPLDDSGMPKDRFSAEMPDATLATLKIQPSEPRDSAVYFCASGLDDRDSGNTIYFGEGSWLTVV.